This record concerns one T cell receptor (beta chain) sequence. Its specificity is not known. This record belongs to a study of T cell responses to AZD1222 COVID-19 vaccine. Findings and limits, study-wide: Seropositive status at baseline applied to only a handful of AZD1222 recipients. It was only after the peak T cell response that any repertoires were sampled. Spike regions recognized by vaccine-associated CD4 TCRs spanned the protein, led by 160-218 and 743-854. Regions left unmutated in variants are reportedly the target of nearly half of spike-specific TCRs.

The method was immunoSEQ multiplex PCR; TCRdb's version includes in-frame clones alone and lacks a portion of them. The repertoire holds some 140,000 clones, approximately 92% seen once, with approximately 6.8% in the top ten. CDR3 size: 15 residues. Germline CDR1 and CDR2: MNHNS and SASEGT. Trimming removed 3 bases from V and 0 bases from J, with 11 bases in between. This rearrangement joins TRBV6-1 to TRBJ1-1; D is undetermined. The receptor was derived from an adult who received the AZD1222 COVID-19 vaccine. The specimen comprised peripheral blood, sampled 28 days after the second AZD1222 dose. CDR3 residues: CASSDDQGLNTEAFF. CDR3 bases: TGTGCCAGCAGTGACGACCAAGGTTTGAACACTGAAGCTTTCTTT.